This T cell receptor (beta chain) was found in a study of blood T cell repertoires in COVID-19. Background on the study: From the United States, Italy and Spain came samples of acute and convalescent COVID-19. In each case, the material was cDNA or gDNA derived from T cells, B-cell-depleted T cells, or PBMCs.

CDR1 is LNHDA, CDR2 SQIVND, per germline (reference sequence). The CDR3 covers 16 residues. Trimming cost V 6 bases and J 7 bases; bases outside gene matches: 14. This clone was seen once. In the original processing: The assay estimated nucleated cells by amplifying reference gene primers. Produced via immunoSEQ multiplex PCR; TCRdb's table is partial and in-frame only. For V, J and clone size, that table is used; D and trimming come from the DNA. The repertoire includes hundreds of thousands of clones, around four fifths of them detected once, and 2% to 3% sits in the top ten. This clonotype originated in a woman aged 40 to 50 with active or convalescent COVID-19. The sample consisted of peripheral blood. The chain recombines TRBV19 with TRBJ1-5, with 8 bases that match TRBD1. The CDR3 loop reads CASRARGTGLEQPQHF. CDR3 DNA: TGTGCCAGTAGGGCCCGTGGGACAGGTTTAGAGCAGCCCCAGCATTTT.